The following is a TCR beta chain sequence with its context. This record comes from a study of blood T cell repertoires in COVID-19. Background on the study: Acute-phase and convalescent COVID-19 samples originated in the United States, Italy and Spain.

Germline CDR1 is ENHRY and CDR2 is SYGVKD. The V and J ends lost 2 bases and 4 bases respectively, with 12 bases between them. The CDR3 spans 14 residues. Sequencing was performed with immunoSEQ multiplex PCR; in TCRdb, only in-frame clones are kept and a portion is missing. The table lists 350,000 to 450,000 clones, about 88% of them singletons, with roughly 7.2% in the top ten. This TCR derives from a woman aged 55 to 70 with COVID-19, enrolled during active disease. The specimen was peripheral blood. The chain combines TRBV10-3 with TRBJ2-7; possibly TRBD2 for D (7 bases). CDR3 protein: CAISETGGGYEQYF. CDR3 nucleotide sequence: TGTGCCATCAGTGAGACGGGGGGCGGGTACGAGCAGTACTTC.